A selection of T cell receptor beta chains follows, all from one sample in a study of shared clonotypes between healthy human individuals. Clones were read by immunoSEQ multiplex PCR, and TCRdb kept only the in-frame ones, dropping some. The sample contains a few million clones, approximately 90% of which appear only once. Specimen: naive CD4+ T cells sorted from blood. These receptors came from a man between 18 and 29 years old in good health. Each CDR3 is given with its conserved first and last residue. A D gene is named only where the DNA matches it firmly. Expanded clones get a size class; other rows say once, few or many, or leave the size out.

>13|.|TRBJ2-7|TRBV5-4|.
TGTGCCCTAGAGGTAAGGGGGGAAGACGAGCAGTACTTC
CALEVRGEDEQYF
>15|few|TRBJ2-5|TRBV10-3|.
TGTGCCATCAGTGAGTCGCGCGCCTCGGGCGAGACCCAGTACTTC
CAISESRASGETQYF
>18|.|TRBJ2-7|TRBV7-2|TRBD2
TGTGCCAGCAGCTCGCCCTGGGCTAGCGGGAAGAAGGCCTACGAGCAGTACTTC
CASSSPWASGKKAYEQYF
>15|.|TRBJ2-1|TRBV7-2|TRBD2
TGTGCCAGCAGCTCGAGCGGGAGAACGGACAATGAGCAGTTCTTC
CASSSSGRTDNEQFF
>15|once|TRBJ2-7|TRBV7-2|.
TGTGCCAGCAGCTTAGGGGCAGTGGCGAACTACGAGCAGTACTTC
CASSLGAVANYEQYF
>12|.|TRBJ2-2|TRBV19|.
TGTGCCAGTAGCATATACACCGGGGAGCTGTTTTTT
CASSIYTGELFF
>14|.|TRBJ2-7|TRBV5-6|.
TGTGCCAGCAGCCCCACAGGGAACTCCTACGAGCAGTACTTC
CASSPTGNSYEQYF
>17|.|TRBJ1-3|TRBV11-2|.
TGTGCCAGCAGCTTAATTCTGGTATCGAAACCTGGAAACACCATATATTTT
CASSLILVSKPGNTIYF
>13|.|TRBJ1-2|TRBV27|.
TGTGCCAGCAGTTCCGGTGGGGCCTATGGCTACACCTTC
CASSSGGAYGYTF
>14|once|TRBJ1-2|TRBV6-5|.
TGTGCCAGCAGTTACCGGCGCAGGGACTATGGCTACACCTTC
CASSYRRRDYGYTF
>14|.|TRBJ2-7|TRBV2|.
TGTGCCAGCAATGATGAAGGGGATCGGGCCGAGCAGTACTTC
CASNDEGDRAEQYF
>15|.|TRBJ1-6|TRBV28|.
TGTGCCAGCAGTGCACAGGGTTGGAAGGGTTCACCCCTCCACTTT
CASSAQGWKGSPLHF
>13|.|TRBJ2-7|TRBV6-5|.
TGTGCCAGCAGTGTACAGATACCCTACGAGCAGTACTTC
CASSVQIPYEQYF
>13|.|TRBJ2-1|TRBV18|.
TGTGCCAGCTCACCACCCACGCACAATGAGCAGTTCTTC
CASSPPTHNEQFF
>19|.|TRBJ2-3|TRBV4-3|TRBD2
TGCGCCAGCAGCCAAGATAGGGCTAGCGGGAGAAAAAGCACAGATACGCAGTATTTT
CASSQDRASGRKSTDTQYF
>12|.|TRBJ1-5|TRBV18|.
TGTGCCAGCTCACCGATTGGACAGCCCCAGCATTTT
CASSPIGQPQHF
>17|.|TRBJ2-1|TRBV9|TRBD2
TGTGCCAGCAGCGTAGCTCCGACTAGCGGGGGGGCTAATGAGCAGTTCTTC
CASSVAPTSGGANEQFF
>13|.|TRBJ1-2|TRBV28|.
TGTGCCAGCAGTTTCGTCACGAGCCTGGGCTACACCTTC
CASSFVTSLGYTF
>11|.|TRBJ2-7|TRBV30|.
TGTGCCTGGAGATCCTCCTACGAGCAGTACTTC
CAWRSSYEQYF
>13|.|TRBJ2-3|TRBV5-4|.
TGTGCCAGCAGCAGGGACTTTATAGATACGCAGTATTTT
CASSRDFIDTQYF
>12|.|TRBJ2-7|TRBV30|.
TGTGCCTGGAGTGTAAGGGGGTACGAGCAGTACTTC
CAWSVRGYEQYF
>12|.|TRBJ1-6|TRBV28|.
TGTGCCAGCGCCGCTTTGGGATCACCCCTCCACTTT
CASAALGSPLHF
>11|.|TRBJ2-5|TRBV2|.
TGTGCCAGCACCTACTCCCAGACCCAGTACTTC
CASTYSQTQYF
>15|.|TRBJ1-4|TRBV18|.
TGTGCCAGCTCACCACCGAGCACACCGAATGAAAAACTGTTTTTT
CASSPPSTPNEKLFF
>14|.|TRBJ2-5|TRBV7-3|TRBD2
TGTGCCAGCAGCTTAGGCGGGGGGCCGGAGACCCAGTACTTC
CASSLGGGPETQYF